These 26 T cell receptor beta chains were sequenced from one sample in a study of T cells in Graves' hyperthyroidism and ophthalmopathy. Amplified regions were TCR beta CDR3 sequences from RNA transcripts. First-round RT-PCR targeting the TCR CDR3 was performed with the HTBI primer set. TCRdb ran MiXCR on the multiplex PCR reads and lists one entry per CDR3 protein. The sample has about 580,000 distinct CDR3 sequences, over 11% seen once. Input material: blood. These receptors were collected from a woman aged 25-40 years with Graves' hyperthyroidism that later progressed to Graves' ophthalmopathy.

This clonotype was counted at least ten times. V and J are TRBV7-9 and TRBJ1-1; D is undetermined. V shed 2 bases and J shed 4 bases, with 11 bases lying between them. This CDR3 is built from 14 residues. Germline loops: CDR1 SEHNR, CDR2 FQNEAQ (reference sequence). CDR3 sequence: CASSLSPEGTEAFF. In DNA form, the CDR3 reads TGTGCCAGCAGCTTATCCCCGGAGGGCACTGAAGCTTTCTTT.

This clonotype was seen once. V usage is TRBV5-1 and J usage is TRBJ2-1; TRBD2 aligns across 8 bases. The J segment lost 7 bases and the V segment lost 1 base, leaving 4 bases of the junction unmatched. From germline, CDR1 is SGHRS and CDR2 YFSETQ. The length of the CDR3 is 14 residues. The CDR3 bases are TGCGCCAGCAGCTTGACTAGCGGACAAAATGAGCAGTTCTTC. Residues: CASSLTSGQNEQFF.

The sample holds many counts of this clonotype. The V and J genes are TRBV12-3 or TRBV12-4 and TRBJ1-5; TRBD1 aligns across 9 bases. The CDR3 is 15 residues long. V was pared by 6 bases and J by 5 bases, with 8 bases of the junction left unmatched. The CDR3 coding sequence is TGTGCCAGCAGGGACTACAGGACAGGGGATCAGCCCCAGCATTTT. As protein: CASRDYRTGDQPQHF.

This clonotype has more than one count but fewer than ten. The J gene is TRBJ1-1, the V gene TRBV19, with 12 positions matching TRBD1. This CDR3 is 15 amino acids long. The germline V gene encodes CDR1 LNHDA and CDR2 SQIVND (reference sequence). V shed 6 bases, J shed 6 bases, and the junction held 8 bases outside the gene matches. The CDR3 DNA reads as TGTGCCAGTAGACATCAGGGACAGGGGGCCTCTGAAGCTTTCTTT. It codes for CASRHQGQGASEAFF.

This clonotype occurred many times. This chain uses TRBV7-2 with TRBJ2-5; D may be TRBD2 (5 bases). This CDR3 region has 13 residues. Per germline, CDR1 SGHTA and CDR2 FQGNSA. V shed 7 bases and J shed 5 bases, with 14 bases lying between them. The DNA for the CDR3 is TGTGCCAGCACCTTTGCGGGTGGGGAGACCCAGTACTTC. Encoded protein: CASTFAGGETQYF.

This clonotype has ten or more counts. This rearrangement joins TRBV5-1 to TRBJ2-1, with 8 positions matching TRBD1. The V gene's germline CDR1 is SGHRS and CDR2 YFSETQ. V lost 2 bases to trimming and J lost 5 bases; unmatched junction nucleotides: 12. This CDR3 is 17 amino acids long. The CDR3 bases are TGCGCCAGCAGCTTAATCCCCGGCACAGGGGGTGACAATGAGCAGTTCTTC. It yields the protein CASSLIPGTGGDNEQFF.

This clonotype was counted ten times or more. The chain joins TRBV6-1 to TRBJ2-7; 9 positions agree with TRBD1. This CDR3 contains 14 residues. Germline V gene sequence: CDR1 MNHNS, CDR2 SASEGT. The V segment lost 5 bases and the J segment 4 bases; nucleotides outside the gene matches: 6. The CDR3 DNA reads TGTGCCAGCAGTAGGGACAGGGAGATATACGAGCAGTACTTC. Protein sequence: CASSRDREIYEQYF.

This clonotype was counted many times. The chain uses TRBV20-1 and TRBJ2-1; no reliable D call. This CDR3 comprises 13 residues. CDR1 and CDR2 (germline): DFQATT, SNEGSKA (reference sequence). Trimming pared 6 bases from V and 6 bases from J, leaving 15 bases between. The CDR3 DNA follows: TGCAGTGCACTGAATCCGACTTTCAATGAGCAGTTCTTC. It yields the protein CSALNPTFNEQFF.

This clonotype was picked up many times. The chain combines TRBV28 with TRBJ2-5, with D possibly TRBD2 on 5 matching bases. The V end lost 4 bases, the J end lost 2 bases, and 14 bases lay between the germline ends. The germline V gene has CDR1 MDHEN and CDR2 SYDVKM. The CDR3 is made up of 15 amino acids. The chain's CDR3 is CASSSPWGVQETQYF. The CDR3 region has the DNA TGTGCCAGCAGTTCCCCCTGGGGAGTACAAGAGACCCAGTACTTC.

This clonotype was counted at least ten times. The V and J genes are TRBV20-1 and TRBJ2-2; D is possibly TRBD2 (5 bases). Trimming removed 6 bases from V and 10 bases from J, with 15 bases in between. Germline-derived CDR1 and CDR2 are DFQATT and SNEGSKA (reference sequence). The CDR3 sequence is 12 residues long. This CDR3 reads CSASSAVAELFF. CDR3 sequence (DNA): TGCAGTGCCTCTTCAGCGGTCGCGGAGCTGTTTTTT.

The DNA of the CDR3 is TGTGCCACCAGCAGAGATCAAGGGGGGTCCCACGAGCAGTACTTC. Translation: CATSRDQGGSHEQYF. This rearrangement joins TRBV15 to TRBJ2-7; tentatively, D is TRBD1 or TRBD2 (6 bases each). The CDR3 length is 15 residues. Per germline, CDR1 LNHNV and CDR2 YYDKDF (reference sequence). V dropped 0 bases and J dropped 5 bases, with 14 bases sitting between them. Full variable domain (missing parts from reference TRBV15 and TRBJ2-7): DAMVIQNPRYQVTQFGKPVTLSCSQTLNHNVMYWYQQKSSQAPKLLFHYYDKDFNNEADTPDNFQSRRPNTSFCFLDIRSPGLGDTAMYLCATSRDQGGSHEQYFGPGTRLTVT.

This clonotype was counted only a few times. A much larger clone differs from this one at a single base, so this may be a read error. The chain uses TRBV2 and TRBJ1-2; no definite D call. The CDR3 is 11 residues long. The germline CDR1 and CDR2 sequences are SNHLY and FYNNEI. The CDR3 DNA reads as TGTGCCAGCAGTACGTCCCTGGGCTGCACCTTC. Protein: CASSTSLGCTF.

The V and J genes are TRBV28 and TRBJ1-1; D may be TRBD1 (5 bases). Germline values: CDR1 MDHEN, CDR2 SYDVKM. V lost 8 bases and J lost 6, with 13 bases in between. This CDR3 is 12 amino acids long. CDR3 amino acids: CASSTLGAEAFF. The CDR3 bases are TGTGCCAGCTCGACCCTAGGGGCTGAAGCTTTCTTT.

This clonotype showed up many times. The chain links TRBV3-1 to TRBJ2-2; 10 bases fit TRBD1. Germline V CDR1 and CDR2: LGHDT, YNNKEL (reference sequence). The J segment lost 6 bases and the V segment lost 6 bases, leaving 7 bases of the junction unmatched. This CDR3 contains 15 residues. Here the CDR3 reads CASRLPGQGSGELFF. The CDR3 nucleotides read TGTGCCAGCAGACTTCCGGGACAGGGGTCCGGGGAGCTGTTTTTT. The complete variable domain, with remaining parts taken from reference TRBV3-1 and TRBJ2-2, reads DTAVSQTPKYLVTQMGNDKSIKCEQNLGHDTMYWYKQDSKKFLKIMFSYNNKELIINETVPNRFSPKSPDKAHLNLHINSLELGDSAVYFCASRLPGQGSGELFFGEGSRLTVL.

This chain connects TRBV6-2 or TRBV6-3 to TRBJ2-3, with D possibly matching TRBD2 (6 bases). Trimming took 5 bases from V and 6 from J, leaving 18 bases between them. The CDR3 covers 15 residues. CDR1 is MNHEY, CDR2 SVGEGT, per germline. In DNA form, the CDR3 reads TGTGCCAGCAGTCCGAGGGTAGGGAGGTTGGATACGCAGTATTTT. Its protein is CASSPRVGRLDTQYF.

This clonotype was picked up many times. The chain has TRBV28 and TRBJ2-1; D is unclear. The CDR3 loop spans 12 amino acids. Germline V gene data show CDR1 as MDHEN and CDR2 as SYDVKM. The V gene lost 4 bases and the J gene lost 6 bases, with 7 bases spanning the gap. The CDR3 coding sequence is TGTGCCAGCAGTTCGTTCGCCAATGAGCAGTTCTTC. Translation: CASSSFANEQFF. The complete variable domain, with remaining parts taken from reference TRBV28 and TRBJ2-1, reads DVKVTQSSRYLVKRTGEKVFLECVQDMDHENMFWYRQDPGLGLRLIYFSYDVKMKEKGDIPEGYSVSREKKERFSLILESASTNQTSMYLCASSSFANEQFFGPGTRLTVL.

There are many counts of this clonotype. The chain couples TRBV2 to TRBJ1-6, with TRBD1 matching 9 bases. Germline V gene lookup returns CDR1 SNHLY and CDR2 FYNNEI. The CDR3 totals 17 residues. Trimming took 5 bases from V and 6 from J; bases not matched to a gene: 11. As DNA, the CDR3 is TGTGCCAGCAGTAGGACCACACCGGGACAGGGTAATTCACCCCTCCACTTT. This gives the protein CASSRTTPGQGNSPLHF.

The sample holds many counts of this clonotype. The chain has TRBV19 and TRBJ2-2; D is ambiguous. This CDR3 is 14 amino acids long. V gave up 5 bases and J gave up 3 bases, with 10 bases separating them. Germline CDR1 reads LNHDA; CDR2 reads SQIVND (reference sequence). The CDR3 spells CASSPLIDTGELFF. The CDR3 nucleotides read TGTGCCAGTAGTCCACTGATTGACACCGGGGAGCTGTTTTTT.

This clonotype was seen ten or more times. The rearrangement uses TRBV28 and TRBJ2-5, with 7 bases lining up with TRBD1. Germline CDR1 is MDHEN and CDR2 is SYDVKM. The CDR3 totals 16 residues. V was clipped by 0 bases and J by 5 bases; unmatched bases: 9. CDR3 sequence: CASSLWVGGSEETQYF. The CDR3 DNA sequence: TGTGCCAGCAGTTTATGGGTAGGGGGCAGCGAGGAGACCCAGTACTTC.

In this sample, this clonotype turned up many times. The chain carries TRBV5-1 and TRBJ1-4; tentatively, D is TRBD1 (5 bases). CDR3 length: 14 residues. CDR1 is SGHRS, CDR2 YFSETQ, per germline. V lost 4 bases to trimming and J lost 8 bases, with 15 bases between them. This CDR3 reads CASSATEGKEKLFF. The CDR3 DNA sequence: TGCGCCAGCAGCGCGACAGAGGGGAAGGAAAAACTGTTTTTT.

This clonotype came up a few times. The chain recombines TRBV3-1 with TRBJ2-5; 9 bases map to TRBD2. The CDR3 extends over 17 amino acids. The germline V gene encodes CDR1 LGHDT and CDR2 YNNKEL (reference sequence). The J segment lost 3 bases and the V segment lost 1 base, leaving 9 bases of the junction unmatched. CDR3 amino acids: CASSQGPSGRFEETQYF. The CDR3 nucleotides read TGTGCCAGCAGCCAAGGTCCGAGCGGGAGGTTTGAAGAGACCCAGTACTTC.

This clonotype has only a few counts. V and J are TRBV25-1 and TRBJ2-1; 10 nucleotides agree with TRBD2. In germline, CDR1 is MGHDK, CDR2 SYGVNS. V lost 1 base, J lost 7 bases, and 10 bases stayed unmatched. CDR3 length: 17 amino acids. The chain's CDR3 is CASSEFRGLAGENEQFF. The CDR3 coding sequence is TGTGCCAGCAGTGAATTTCGTGGGCTAGCGGGAGAGAATGAGCAGTTCTTC.

The V gene is TRBV6-2 or TRBV6-3, the J gene TRBJ2-1; the match to TRBD2 covers 10 bases. CDR3 length: 13 amino acids. Germline values: CDR1 MNHEY, CDR2 SVGEGT. The V gene end was trimmed by 7 bases and the J gene end by 4 bases; junction bases not matched to a gene: 1. The CDR3 protein is CASTSGRYNEQFF. The CDR3 coding sequence is TGTGCCAGCACTAGCGGGAGATACAATGAGCAGTTCTTC.

The sample holds many counts of this clonotype. The genes are TRBV29-1 and TRBJ2-5; D not resolved. Per germline, CDR1 SQVTM and CDR2 ANQGSEA. The V end lost 3 bases, the J end lost 5 bases, and 4 bases lay between the germline ends. CDR3 size: 10 residues. CDR3 bases: TGCAGCGTTGATACGGAGACCCAGTACTTC. It yields the protein CSVDTETQYF. The variable domain in full, with the rest retrieved from reference TRBV29-1 and TRBJ2-5, is SAVISQKPSRDICQRGTSLTIQCQVDSQVTMMFWYRQQPGQSLTLIATANQGSEATYESGFVIDKFPISRPNLTFSTLTVSNMSPEDSSIYLCSVDTETQYFGPGTRLLVL.

There are many counts of this clonotype. The chain joins TRBV7-2 to TRBJ2-3; 7 positions agree with TRBD2. Trimming cost V 5 bases and J 4 bases; bases outside gene matches: 12. Germline V gene sequence: CDR1 SGHTA, CDR2 FQGNSA. CDR3 length: 16 amino acids. CDR3 in DNA: TGTGCCAGCAGCCTATTAGCAACGGGAGGCCCAGATACGCAGTATTTT. This translates into CASSLLATGGPDTQYF. Based on the CDR3 plus reference TRBV7-2 and TRBJ2-3, the full variable domain is GAGVSQSPSNKVTEKGKDVELRCDPISGHTALYWYRQSLGQGLEFLIYFQGNSAPDKSGLPSDRFSAERTGGSVSTLTIQRTQQEDSAVYLCASSLLATGGPDTQYFGPGTRLTVL.

This clonotype has only a few counts. V is TRBV5-6 and J is TRBJ2-2; D gene ambiguous. The CDR3 is 14 residues long. The ends were cut back, 5 bases at V and 1 base at J, with 9 bases in the middle. CDR1 is SGHDT, CDR2 YYEEEE, per germline. DNA of the CDR3: TGTGCCAGCAGGGGTCACAAGAACACCGGGGAGCTGTTTTTT. Residues: CASRGHKNTGELFF.